The 15 T cell receptor beta chains reported below all come from one sample, sequenced in a study of blood T cell repertoires in COVID-19. Generated by immunoSEQ multiplex PCR, the TCRdb table keeps only in-frame clones and is missing some. Among around 15,000 clones listed, 70% to 90% were seen once. Sequencing was done on a sample of peripheral blood. Every receptor here comes from a man in his 60s with acute or convalescent COVID-19.

The CDR3, as DNA: TGTGCCAGTAGTATCCAGACCCGTATGGGACAGGGGGTTATTGGCAATCAGCCCCAGCATTTT. Translating gives CASSIQTRMGQGVIGNQPQHF. The chain has TRBV19 and TRBJ1-5; 11 bases align to TRBD1. This CDR3 contains 21 residues. Germline V gene sequence: CDR1 LNHDA, CDR2 SQIVND (reference sequence). V gave up 3 bases and J gave up 2 bases; unmatched junction bases: 18. The complete variable domain, with remaining parts taken from reference TRBV19 and TRBJ1-5, reads DGGITQSPKYLFRKEGQNVTLSCEQNLNHDAMYWYRQDPGQGLRLIYYSQIVNDFQKGDIAEGYSVSREKKESFPLTVTSAQKNPTAFYLCASSIQTRMGQGVIGNQPQHFGDGTRLSIL.

This clone was seen only a few times. CDR3 protein: CASSLDLNQPQHF. As DNA, the CDR3 is TGTGCCAGCAGCTTAGACCTCAATCAGCCCCAGCATTTT. The gene calls are TRBV11-2 and TRBJ1-5; D gene ambiguous. This CDR3 is 13 amino acids long. Per germline, CDR1 SGHAT and CDR2 FQNNGV. V was trimmed by 0 bases and J by 3 bases, leaving 3 bases between them.

V and J are TRBV11-2 and TRBJ2-1; 10 nucleotides match TRBD1. This CDR3 has 14 residues. Germline loops: CDR1 SGHAT, CDR2 FQNNGV. V lost 2 bases to trimming and J lost 9 bases; unmatched junction nucleotides: 4. The CDR3 loop reads CASSLRTGGSEQFF. For the CDR3, the DNA is TGTGCCAGCAGCTTAAGGACAGGGGGTAGTGAGCAGTTCTTC.

The rearrangement joins TRBV9 to TRBJ1-1; D not certain. Germline values: CDR1 SGDLS, CDR2 YYNGEE. The CDR3 is 16 amino acids. Trimming pared 0 bases from V and 0 bases from J, leaving 12 bases between. CDR3 in DNA: TGTGCCAGCAGCGTAGCCCCGAATGAGATGAACACTGAAGCTTTCTTT. Residues: CASSVAPNEMNTEAFF.

As regards this clone: The junction departs from germline at one end; a sequencing error may be responsible. The chain is built from TRBV24-1 and TRBJ2-5, with D possibly TRBD1 on 6 matching bases. Germline lookup yields CDR1 KGHDR and CDR2 SFDVKD. The CDR3 contains 13 residues. The CDR3 region is CATSENAGESQYF. The CDR3 bases are TGTGCCACCAGTGAGAATGCAGGGGAGAGCCAGTACTTC.

This clone was seen a single time. V and J are TRBV18 and TRBJ1-6; TRBD1 agrees at 7 bases. Germline trimming cut 4 bases from V and 7 bases from J; bases unmatched to any gene: 4. CDR1 is KGHSH, CDR2 LQKENI, per germline. The CDR3 is 14 amino acids. The CDR3 region is CASSRGQRNSPLHF. CDR3 bases: TGTGCCAGCTCACGGGGACAGAGGAATTCACCCCTCCACTTT.

V gene TRBV7-3 combines with J gene TRBJ2-3, with D maybe TRBD2 (6 bases). The CDR3 has 16 amino acids. The germline V gene has CDR1 SGHTA and CDR2 FQGTGA. Trimming pared 6 bases from V and 5 bases from J, leaving 21 bases between. CDR3 bases: TGTGCCAGCAGACAAACCCCCCCTAGCGAGGTAGATACGCAGTATTTT. Its translation: CASRQTPPSEVDTQYF.

This chain joins TRBV6-6 and TRBJ1-1; no firm D call. This CDR3 region has 12 residues. The germline V gene has CDR1 MNHNY and CDR2 SVGAGI (reference sequence). Trimming removed 8 bases at V and 4 bases at J, with 11 bases between. This chain's CDR3 is CASLDGSTEAFF. In DNA form, the CDR3 reads TGTGCCAGCCTGGATGGGAGCACTGAAGCTTTCTTT.

The CDR3 is CASSQDGLAEGGQETQYF. Here the CDR3 DNA reads TGTGCCAGCAGCCAAGATGGACTAGCGGAGGGGGGCCAAGAGACCCAGTACTTC. This sequence joins TRBV4-2 and TRBJ2-5; 10 nucleotides agree with TRBD2. Germline V gene data show CDR1 as LGHNA and CDR2 as YNFKEQ. The V segment lost 0 bases and the J segment 1 base; nucleotides outside the gene matches: 8. The CDR3 extends over 18 amino acids.

The genes are TRBV24-1 and TRBJ1-2, with D perhaps matching TRBD1 (6 bases). The CDR3 sequence is 13 residues long. V was clipped by 8 bases and J by 3 bases, with 12 bases between them. Germline lookup yields CDR1 KGHDR and CDR2 SFDVKD. The CDR3 DNA is TGTGCCACCAAGGCGGCAGGGGACTATGGCTACACCTTC. It translates to CATKAAGDYGYTF.

V gene TRBV7-2 combines with J gene TRBJ1-5; no definite D call. This CDR3 is 15 amino acids long. Trimming cost V 3 bases and J 0 bases, with 9 bases left between them. The germline V gene encodes CDR1 SGHTA and CDR2 FQGNSA. The CDR3 bases are TGTGCCAGCAGCTTGGGAGCATATAGCAATCAGCCCCAGCATTTT. Protein sequence: CASSLGAYSNQPQHF.

The J gene is TRBJ2-4, the V gene TRBV6-1; weak D call: TRBD2 (6 bases). The CDR3 extends over 16 amino acids. Per germline, CDR1 MNHNS and CDR2 SASEGT. Trimming stripped 1 base from V and 1 base from J, with 11 bases between. The CDR3 DNA sequence: TGTGCCAGCAGTGAAGGGAGCCGGGGGGCCAAAAACATTCAGTACTTC. Its protein product is CASSEGSRGAKNIQYF.

V gene TRBV5-1 combines with J gene TRBJ2-2; 11 bases map to TRBD2. Germline CDR1 SGHRS, CDR2 YFSETQ. The CDR3 length is 16 residues. The V segment lost 3 bases and the J segment 6 bases; nucleotides outside the gene matches: 7. The chain's CDR3 is CASSSGTSGVPGELFF. CDR3 sequence (DNA): TGCGCCAGCAGCTCCGGGACTAGCGGTGTCCCCGGGGAGCTGTTTTTT.

The chain has TRBV5-6 and TRBJ1-2, with D unresolved. V was pared by 1 base and J by 3 bases, with 19 bases between. Germline loops: CDR1 SGHDT, CDR2 YYEEEE. There are 17 residues in the CDR3. CDR3 residues: CASSLWSPTSLYYGYTF. DNA of the CDR3: TGTGCCAGCAGCTTGTGGAGTCCCACCAGCCTATACTATGGCTACACCTTC.

V gene TRBV11-2 combines with J gene TRBJ2-7; 8 nucleotides line up with TRBD1. This CDR3 is built from 14 residues. After removal of 2 bases from V and 4 bases from J, the junction contained 4 bases not matched to a gene. Per germline, CDR1 SGHAT and CDR2 FQNNGV. DNA of the CDR3: TGTGCCAGCAGCTTATATGGGACAGGATACGAGCAGTACTTC. The encoded protein is CASSLYGTGYEQYF. Based on the CDR3 plus reference TRBV11-2 and TRBJ2-7, the full variable domain is EAGVAQSPRYKIIEKRQSVAFWCNPISGHATLYWYQQILGQGPKLLIQFQNNGVVDDSQLPKDRFSAERLKGVDSTLKIQPAKLEDSAVYLCASSLYGTGYEQYFGPGTRLTVT.